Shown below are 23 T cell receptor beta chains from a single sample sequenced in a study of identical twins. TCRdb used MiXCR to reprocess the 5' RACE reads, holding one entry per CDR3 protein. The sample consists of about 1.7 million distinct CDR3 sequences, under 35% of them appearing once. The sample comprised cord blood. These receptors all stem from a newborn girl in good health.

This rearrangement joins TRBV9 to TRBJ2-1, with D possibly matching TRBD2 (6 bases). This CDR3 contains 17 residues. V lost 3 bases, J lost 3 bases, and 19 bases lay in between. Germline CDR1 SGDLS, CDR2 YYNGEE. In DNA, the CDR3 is TGTGCCAGCAGCGGGGGAGTCTCGCGGGAATACTACAATGAGCAGTTCTTC. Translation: CASSGGVSREYYNEQFF. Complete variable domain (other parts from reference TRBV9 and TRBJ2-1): DSGVTQTPKHLITATGQRVTLRCSPRSGDLSVYWYQQSLDQGLQFLIQYYNGEERAKGNILERFSAQQFPDLHSELNLSSLELGDSALYFCASSGGVSREYYNEQFFGPGTRLTVL.

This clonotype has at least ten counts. The CDR3 sequence: CSAREQFYEQYF. CDR3 bases: TGCAGTGCTAGAGAACAGTTCTACGAGCAGTACTTC. This chain joins TRBV20-1 and TRBJ2-7, with D unresolved. V dropped 0 bases and J dropped 3 bases, with 6 bases sitting between them. The V gene's germline CDR1 is DFQATT and CDR2 SNEGSKA (reference sequence). CDR3 length: 12 amino acids.

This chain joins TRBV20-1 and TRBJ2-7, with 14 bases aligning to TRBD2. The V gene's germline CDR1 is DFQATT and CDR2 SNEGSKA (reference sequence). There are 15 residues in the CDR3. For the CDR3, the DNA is TGCAGCTGCTCGGGACTAGCGGGAGTTCCCTACGAGCAGTACTTC. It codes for CSCSGLAGVPYEQYF.

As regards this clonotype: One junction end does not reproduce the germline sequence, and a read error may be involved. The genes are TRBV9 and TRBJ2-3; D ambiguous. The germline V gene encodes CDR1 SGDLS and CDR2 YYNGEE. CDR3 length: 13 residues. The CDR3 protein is CSSSPRSGDTQYF. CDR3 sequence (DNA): TGTTCCAGCAGCCCAAGATCCGGAGATACGCAGTATTTT.

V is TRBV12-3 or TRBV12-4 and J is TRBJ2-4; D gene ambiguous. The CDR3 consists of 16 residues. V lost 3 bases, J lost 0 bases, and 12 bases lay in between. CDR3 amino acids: CASSFSRLLAKNIQYF. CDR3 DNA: TGTGCCAGCAGTTTTAGCCGGCTTTTAGCCAAAAACATTCAGTACTTC.

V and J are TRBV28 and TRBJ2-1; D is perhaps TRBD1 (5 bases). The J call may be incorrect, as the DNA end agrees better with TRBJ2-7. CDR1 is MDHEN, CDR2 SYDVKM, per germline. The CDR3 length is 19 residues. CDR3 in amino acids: CASTPGVTWGRSSYNEQYF. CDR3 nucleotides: TGTGCCAGCACACCGGGCGTGACCTGGGGCAGGAGCTCCTACAATGAGCAGTACTTC.

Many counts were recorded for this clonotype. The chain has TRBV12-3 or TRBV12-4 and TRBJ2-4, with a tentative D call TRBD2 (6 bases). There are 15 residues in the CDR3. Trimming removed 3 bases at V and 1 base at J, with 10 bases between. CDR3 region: CASSLARGAKNIQYF. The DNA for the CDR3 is TGTGCCAGCAGTTTGGCTCGGGGGGCCAAAAACATTCAGTACTTC.

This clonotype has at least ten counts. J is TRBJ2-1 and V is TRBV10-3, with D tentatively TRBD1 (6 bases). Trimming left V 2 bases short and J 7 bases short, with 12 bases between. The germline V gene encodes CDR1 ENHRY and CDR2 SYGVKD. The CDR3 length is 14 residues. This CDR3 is CAISEHREGNEQFF. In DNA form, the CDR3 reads TGTGCCATCAGTGAGCACAGGGAAGGTAATGAGCAGTTCTTC.

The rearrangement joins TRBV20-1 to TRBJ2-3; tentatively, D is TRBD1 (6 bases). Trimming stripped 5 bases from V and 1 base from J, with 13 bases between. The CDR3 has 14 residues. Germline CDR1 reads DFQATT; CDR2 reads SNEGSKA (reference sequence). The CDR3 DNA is TGCAGTGCTCCCGTGACAGGCCGCACAGATACGCAGTATTTT. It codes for CSAPVTGRTDTQYF.

The CDR3 loop reads CSARVGGPNTDTQYF. The CDR3 DNA reads as TGCAGTGCTAGAGTGGGCGGGCCCAACACAGATACGCAGTATTTT. V is TRBV20-1 and J is TRBJ2-3; D possibly corresponds to TRBD2 (5 bases). CDR3 length: 15 residues. Germline CDR1 is DFQATT and CDR2 is SNEGSKA (reference sequence). Trimming removed 1 base at V and 2 bases at J, with 13 bases between.

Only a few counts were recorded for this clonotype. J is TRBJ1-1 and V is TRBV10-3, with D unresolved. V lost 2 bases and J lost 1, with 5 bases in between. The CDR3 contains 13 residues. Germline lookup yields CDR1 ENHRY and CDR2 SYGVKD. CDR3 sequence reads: CAISEPQNTEAFF. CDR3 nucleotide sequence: TGTGCCATCAGTGAGCCGCAGAACACTGAAGCTTTCTTT.

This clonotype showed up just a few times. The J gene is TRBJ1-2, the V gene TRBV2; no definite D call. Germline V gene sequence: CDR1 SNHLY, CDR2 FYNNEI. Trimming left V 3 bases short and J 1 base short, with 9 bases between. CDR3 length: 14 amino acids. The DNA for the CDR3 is TGTGCCAGCAGTGATTCCGGCAGTAACTATGGCTACACCTTC. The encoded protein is CASSDSGSNYGYTF.

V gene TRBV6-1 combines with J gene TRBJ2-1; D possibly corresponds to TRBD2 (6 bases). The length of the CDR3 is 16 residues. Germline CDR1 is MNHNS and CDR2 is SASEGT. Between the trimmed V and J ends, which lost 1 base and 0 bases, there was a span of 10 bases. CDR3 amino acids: CASSEDQRVSYNEQFF. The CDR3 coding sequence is TGTGCCAGCAGTGAAGATCAGCGGGTCTCCTACAATGAGCAGTTCTTC.

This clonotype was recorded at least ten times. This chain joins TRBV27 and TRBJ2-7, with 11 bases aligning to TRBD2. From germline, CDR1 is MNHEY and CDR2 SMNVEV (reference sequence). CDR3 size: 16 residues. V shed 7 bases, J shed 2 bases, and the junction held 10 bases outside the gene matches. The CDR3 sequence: CASKPQTSGIPYEQYF. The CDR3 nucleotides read TGTGCCAGCAAACCCCAGACTAGCGGGATACCCTACGAGCAGTACTTC.

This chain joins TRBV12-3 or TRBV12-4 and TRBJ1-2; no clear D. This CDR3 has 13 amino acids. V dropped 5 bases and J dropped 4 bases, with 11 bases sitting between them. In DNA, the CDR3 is TGTGCCAGCAGTCGGACCGCACTCTATGGCTACACCTTC. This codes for CASSRTALYGYTF.

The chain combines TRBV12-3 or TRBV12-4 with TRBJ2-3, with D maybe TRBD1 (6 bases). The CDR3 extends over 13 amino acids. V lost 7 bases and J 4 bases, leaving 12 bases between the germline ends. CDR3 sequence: CASTLGAADTQYF. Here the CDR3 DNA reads TGTGCCAGCACCCTGGGGGCCGCAGATACGCAGTATTTT.

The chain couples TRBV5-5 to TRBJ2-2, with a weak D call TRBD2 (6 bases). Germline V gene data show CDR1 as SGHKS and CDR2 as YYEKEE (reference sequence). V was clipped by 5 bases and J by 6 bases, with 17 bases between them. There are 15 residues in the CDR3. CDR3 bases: TGTGCCAGCAGAAGGAGGGCCAACGTACCCGGGGAGCTGTTTTTT. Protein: CASRRRANVPGELFF.

CDR3 DNA sequence: TGTGCCAGTAGTACGGGTACAGGGGACATTCAGTACTTC. This encodes CASSTGTGDIQYF. The chain links TRBV19 to TRBJ2-4; 7 bases fit TRBD1. This CDR3 has 13 amino acids. Germline CDR1 LNHDA, CDR2 SQIVND (reference sequence). The V and J ends lost 4 bases and 8 bases, in that order; junction bases with no gene match: 5.

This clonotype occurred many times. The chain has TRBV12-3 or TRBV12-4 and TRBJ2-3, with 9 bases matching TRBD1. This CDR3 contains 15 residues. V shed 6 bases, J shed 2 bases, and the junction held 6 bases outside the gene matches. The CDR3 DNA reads TGTGCCAGCAGCCCCGGGACAGGGCCCACAGATACGCAGTATTTT. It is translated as CASSPGTGPTDTQYF.

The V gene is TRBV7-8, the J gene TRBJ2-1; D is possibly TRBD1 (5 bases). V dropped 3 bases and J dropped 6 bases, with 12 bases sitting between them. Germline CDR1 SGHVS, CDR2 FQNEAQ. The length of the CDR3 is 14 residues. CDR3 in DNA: TGTGCCAGCAGCTTTCCCGGTGGGGCCAATGAGCAGTTCTTC. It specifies CASSFPGGANEQFF.

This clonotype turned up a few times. Written as DNA, the CDR3 is TGTGCCATCAGTGAGTCCTTGCGGGATGAGCAGTTCTTC. This translates into CAISESLRDEQFF. The rearrangement links TRBV10-3 to TRBJ2-1, with D tentatively TRBD2 (5 bases). Germline lookup yields CDR1 ENHRY and CDR2 SYGVKD. The CDR3 is 13 residues long. The V end was cut by 0 bases, the J end by 8 bases, with 8 bases between.

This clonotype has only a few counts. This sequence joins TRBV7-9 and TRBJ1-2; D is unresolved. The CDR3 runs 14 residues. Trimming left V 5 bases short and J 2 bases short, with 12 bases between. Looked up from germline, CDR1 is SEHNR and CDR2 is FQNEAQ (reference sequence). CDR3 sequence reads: CASSRPQVNYGYTF. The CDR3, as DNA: TGTGCCAGCAGCCGCCCCCAGGTGAACTATGGCTACACCTTC.

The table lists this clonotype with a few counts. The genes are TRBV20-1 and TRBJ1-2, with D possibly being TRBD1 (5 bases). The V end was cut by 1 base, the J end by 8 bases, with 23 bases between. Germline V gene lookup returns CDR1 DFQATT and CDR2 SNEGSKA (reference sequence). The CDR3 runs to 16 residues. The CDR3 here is CSARVGVYTPQSGYTF. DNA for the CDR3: TGCAGTGCTAGAGTGGGGGTTTACACGCCGCAGTCCGGCTACACCTTC.